The entry below gives a single T cell receptor (beta chain) sequence along with its context. Measured with immunoSEQ multiplex PCR; TCRdb has only the in-frame clones, and not every one. This sample has approximately 23,000 clones; around 80% occur once, and the top ten carry 36%. The CDR3 sequence is 14 residues long. The trim removed 0 bases at V and 8 bases at J, leaving 5 bases unmatched. The germline gives CDR1 SQVTM, CDR2 ANQGSEA. This specimen comes from a study of OX40 agonist ivuxolimab in advanced cancers. V gene TRBV29-1 combines with J gene TRBJ1-3, with TRBD1 matching over 9 bases. This receptor was taken from an adult with an advanced solid tumor such as melanoma, head and neck, liver or kidney cancer. The sequencing here drew on CD4+ or CD8+ T cells sorted from blood, taken in a trial of the OX40 agonist ivuxolimab. The CDR3 reads CSVEDLQGADTIYF. CDR3 nucleotides: TGCAGCGTTGAAGATCTACAGGGGGCGGACACCATATATTTT.